Each of the 5 T cell receptor beta chains below was sequenced from the same sample in a study of T cell repertoires in cytomegalovirus infection. Via MiXCR, TCRdb re-called the reads, giving one row per CDR3 protein. Of 630,000 or so distinct CDR3 sequences detected, 20% to 25% appear once; the ten largest clones hold roughly 8%. The specimen sequenced was CD8+ T cells from PBMCs. These receptors all come from a human donor in good health (CMV status not recorded). Some clones in this sample may be carry-over from other donors' samples.

This clonotype showed up many times. This rearrangement joins TRBV12-3 or TRBV12-4 to TRBJ1-1; possibly TRBD1 for D (5 bases). Deletions cut 10 bases from V and 0 bases from J, with 15 bases between. CDR3 length equals 14 residues. The CDR3 DNA reads as TGTGCCACCTCGAGGGAGGGGTTGAACACTGAAGCTTTCTTT. This sequence encodes CATSREGLNTEAFF.

The chain couples TRBV28 to TRBJ2-5; D possibly corresponds to TRBD2 (5 bases). The V end was cut by 5 bases, the J end by 3 bases, with 19 bases between. Germline V lookup: CDR1 MDHEN, CDR2 SYDVKM. The length of the CDR3 is 16 residues. Here the CDR3 DNA reads TGTGCCAGCAGTCCCAGCGGAGAGTCGATTGAAGAGACCCAGTACTTC. This translates into CASSPSGESIEETQYF.

The rearrangement joins TRBV5-1 to TRBJ2-3, with 10 bases aligning to TRBD2. The trim removed 8 bases at V and 4 bases at J, leaving 13 bases unmatched. This CDR3 spans 16 amino acids. CDR1 SGHRS and CDR2 YFSETQ come from the germline V gene. CDR3 DNA sequence: TGCGCCAGTCGCCCCGGGGGGACTAGCGTACCAGATACGCAGTATTTT. Translated, it gives CASRPGGTSVPDTQYF.

This clonotype has a handful of counts. The chain uses TRBV7-9 and TRBJ1-1, with TRBD1 matching over 7 bases. J was trimmed by 1 base and V by 11 bases; bases with no gene match: 7. Germline assignment: CDR1 SEHNR and CDR2 FQNEAQ (reference sequence). This CDR3 has 13 residues. CDR3 sequence: CAVPGQTNTEAFF. CDR3 in DNA: TGTGCCGTTCCGGGACAGACGAACACTGAAGCTTTCTTT.

In this sample, this clonotype turned up a few times. The rearrangement joins TRBV15 to TRBJ2-5; tentative D call: TRBD2 (5 bases). Trimming stripped 1 base from V and 5 bases from J, with 14 bases between. The germline V gene has CDR1 LNHNV and CDR2 YYDKDF (reference sequence). The CDR3 is made up of 15 amino acids. The CDR3 loop is CATSRASGSQETQYF. The DNA of the CDR3 is TGTGCCACCAGCAGAGCCTCGGGATCCCAGGAGACCCAGTACTTC.